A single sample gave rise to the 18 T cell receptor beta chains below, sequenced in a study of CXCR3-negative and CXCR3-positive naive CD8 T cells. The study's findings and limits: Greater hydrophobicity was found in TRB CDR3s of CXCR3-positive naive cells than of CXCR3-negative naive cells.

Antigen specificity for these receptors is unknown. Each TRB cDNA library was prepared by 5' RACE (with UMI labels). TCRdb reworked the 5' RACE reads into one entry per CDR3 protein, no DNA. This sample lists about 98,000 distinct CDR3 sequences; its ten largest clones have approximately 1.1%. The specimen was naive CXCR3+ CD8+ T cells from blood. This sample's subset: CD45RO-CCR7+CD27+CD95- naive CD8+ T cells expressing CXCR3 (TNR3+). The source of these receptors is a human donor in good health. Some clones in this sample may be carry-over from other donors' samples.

This CDR3 is CASSESRVEPSTDTQYF. The chain joins TRBV6-4 to TRBJ2-3. Germline assignment: CDR1 MRHNA and CDR2 SNTAGT. The CDR3 totals 17 residues.

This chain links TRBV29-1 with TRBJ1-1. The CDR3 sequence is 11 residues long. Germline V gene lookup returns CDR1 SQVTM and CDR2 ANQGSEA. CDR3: CSVPMNTEAFF.

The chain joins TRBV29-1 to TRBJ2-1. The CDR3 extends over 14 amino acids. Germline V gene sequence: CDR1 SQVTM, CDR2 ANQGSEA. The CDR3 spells CSVEGQLAYNEQFF.

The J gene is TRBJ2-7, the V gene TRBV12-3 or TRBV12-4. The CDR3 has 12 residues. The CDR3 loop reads CASMAVNYEQYF.

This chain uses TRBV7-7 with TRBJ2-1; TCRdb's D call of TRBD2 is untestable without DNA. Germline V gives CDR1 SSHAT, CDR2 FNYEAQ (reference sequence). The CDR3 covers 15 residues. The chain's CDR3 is CASSSGLASYNEQFF.

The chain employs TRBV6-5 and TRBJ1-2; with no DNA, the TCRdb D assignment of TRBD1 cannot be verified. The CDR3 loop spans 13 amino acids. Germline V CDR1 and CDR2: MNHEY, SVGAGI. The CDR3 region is CASSPQGLDGYTF.

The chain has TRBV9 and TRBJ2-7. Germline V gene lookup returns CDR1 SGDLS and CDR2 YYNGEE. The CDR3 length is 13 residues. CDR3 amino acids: CASSVNSFYEQYF.

This CDR3 reads CASRVKSSYNEQFF. The V call is TRBV4-1, the J call TRBJ2-1. Germline CDR1 MGHRA, CDR2 YSYEKL. The CDR3 loop spans 14 amino acids.

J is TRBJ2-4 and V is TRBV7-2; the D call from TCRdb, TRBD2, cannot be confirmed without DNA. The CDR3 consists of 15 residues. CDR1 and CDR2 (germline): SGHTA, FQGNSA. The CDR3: CASSGGAVAKNIQYF. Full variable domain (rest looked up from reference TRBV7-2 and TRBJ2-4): GAGVSQSPSNKVTEKGKDVELRCDPISGHTALYWYRQSLGQGLEFLIYFQGNSAPDKSGLPSDRFSAERTGGSVSTLTIQRTQQEDSAVYLCASSGGAVAKNIQYFGAGTRLSVL.

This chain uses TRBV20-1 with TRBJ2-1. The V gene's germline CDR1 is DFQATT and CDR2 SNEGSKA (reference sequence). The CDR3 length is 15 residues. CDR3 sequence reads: CSARDLESRVNEQFF.

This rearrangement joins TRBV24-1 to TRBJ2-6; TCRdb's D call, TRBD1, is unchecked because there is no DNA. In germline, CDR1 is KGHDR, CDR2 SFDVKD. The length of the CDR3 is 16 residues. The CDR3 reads CATSTGQGDGANVLTF.

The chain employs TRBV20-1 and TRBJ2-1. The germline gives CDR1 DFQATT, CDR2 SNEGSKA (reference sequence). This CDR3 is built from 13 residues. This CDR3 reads CSARELGDNEQFF.

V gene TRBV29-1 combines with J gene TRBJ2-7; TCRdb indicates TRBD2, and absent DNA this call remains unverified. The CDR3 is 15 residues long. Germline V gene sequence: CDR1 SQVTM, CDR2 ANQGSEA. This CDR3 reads CSVEGWGGYSYEQYF.

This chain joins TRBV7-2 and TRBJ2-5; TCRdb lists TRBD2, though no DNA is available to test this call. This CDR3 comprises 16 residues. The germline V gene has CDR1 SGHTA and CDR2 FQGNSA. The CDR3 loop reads CASSPLAGGSQETQYF.

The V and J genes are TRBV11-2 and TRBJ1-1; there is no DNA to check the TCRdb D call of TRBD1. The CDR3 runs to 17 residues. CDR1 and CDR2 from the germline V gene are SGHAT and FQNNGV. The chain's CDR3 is CASSPWAGGAENTEAFF.

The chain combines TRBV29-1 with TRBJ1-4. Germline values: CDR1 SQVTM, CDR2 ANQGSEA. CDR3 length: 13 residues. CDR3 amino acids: CSVVEGYNEKLFF.

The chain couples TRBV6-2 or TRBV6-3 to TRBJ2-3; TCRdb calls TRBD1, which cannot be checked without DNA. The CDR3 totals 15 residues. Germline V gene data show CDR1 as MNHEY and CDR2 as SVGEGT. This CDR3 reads CASSRTQGAADTQYF.

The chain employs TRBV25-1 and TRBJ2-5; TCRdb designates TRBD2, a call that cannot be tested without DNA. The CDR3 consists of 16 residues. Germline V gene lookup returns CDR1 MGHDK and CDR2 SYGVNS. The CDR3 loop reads CASRPSNRDWIETQYF.